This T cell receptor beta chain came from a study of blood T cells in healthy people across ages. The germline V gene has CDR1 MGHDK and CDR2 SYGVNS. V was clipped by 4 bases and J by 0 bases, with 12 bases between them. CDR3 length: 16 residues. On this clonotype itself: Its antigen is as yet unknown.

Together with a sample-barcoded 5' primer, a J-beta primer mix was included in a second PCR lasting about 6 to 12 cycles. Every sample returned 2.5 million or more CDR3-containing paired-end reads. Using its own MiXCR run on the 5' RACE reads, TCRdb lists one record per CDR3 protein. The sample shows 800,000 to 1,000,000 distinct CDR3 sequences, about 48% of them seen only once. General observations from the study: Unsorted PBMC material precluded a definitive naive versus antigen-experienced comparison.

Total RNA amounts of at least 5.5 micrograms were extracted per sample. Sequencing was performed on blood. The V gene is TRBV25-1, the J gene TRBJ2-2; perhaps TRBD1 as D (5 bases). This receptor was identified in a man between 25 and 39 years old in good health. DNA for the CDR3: TGTGCCAGCAGTGCCCTCGACAGCGCGAACACCGGGGAGCTGTTTTTT. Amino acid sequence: CASSALDSANTGELFF.